The rows below give T cell receptor beta chains drawn from one sample of a study of Ad26.COV2.S vaccination and SARS-CoV-2 variants. Using immunoSEQ multiplex PCR, the repertoire was profiled, and TCRdb retains in-frame clones only, with some absent. The sample includes about 350,000 clones, around 83% of them seen just once. The material sequenced was peripheral blood, taken in a trial of Ad26.COV2.S vaccine versus placebo. These receptors were obtained from a person aged 18-65 years who received the Ad26.COV2.S COVID-19 vaccine or a placebo. The CDR3 runs from the conserved cysteine through the conserved F or W. The D gene is left open where the match is weak. Clone size is given for some rows only: seen once, a few or many times, or a class if the clone is expanded.

len: 16; j_gene: TRBJ2-5; abundance: NA; d_gene: TRBD1; v_gene: TRBV28; CDR3nt: TGTGCCAGCAGGAGGGGCGCCAGGGGGATCCAAGAGACCCAGTACTTC; CDR3aa: CASRRGARGIQETQYF
len: 15; j_gene: TRBJ2-7; abundance: NA; d_gene: TRBD2; v_gene: TRBV6-2/TRBV6-3; CDR3nt: TGTGCCAGCAGCCTAGGCCGGGAGGGGTCCTACGAGCAGTACTTC; CDR3aa: CASSLGREGSYEQYF
len: 13; j_gene: TRBJ1-2; abundance: many; d_gene: NA; v_gene: TRBV7-9; CDR3nt: TGTGCCAGCAGCCCACAGGGTAACTATGGCTACACCTTC; CDR3aa: CASSPQGNYGYTF
len: 14; j_gene: TRBJ2-1; abundance: once; d_gene: TRBD2; v_gene: TRBV30; CDR3nt: TGTGCCTGGATCCTAGCGGGGGGGCTAGGAGGGCAGTTCTTC; CDR3aa: CAWILAGGLGGQFF
len: 19; j_gene: TRBJ1-5; abundance: few; d_gene: TRBD1; v_gene: TRBV15; CDR3nt: TGTGCCACCAGCCCCTCTCCTTACGACAGGGGGCATAGCAATCAGCCCCAGCATTTT; CDR3aa: CATSPSPYDRGHSNQPQHF
len: 15; j_gene: TRBJ1-6; abundance: NA; d_gene: NA; v_gene: TRBV2; CDR3nt: TGTGCCAGCAGTGCACGGGACACGTATAATTCACCCCTCCACTTT; CDR3aa: CASSARDTYNSPLHF
len: 16; j_gene: TRBJ2-1; abundance: NA; d_gene: TRBD2; v_gene: TRBV3-1/TRBV3-2; CDR3nt: TGTGCCAGCAGCCAAGCGGGGGGGGGCACCTACAATGAGCAGTTCTTC; CDR3aa: CASSQAGGGTYNEQFF
len: 15; j_gene: TRBJ1-1; abundance: NA; d_gene: NA; v_gene: TRBV2; CDR3nt: TGTGCCAGCAAACCTCCTGACAGGAGAAACACTGAAGCTTTCTTT; CDR3aa: CASKPPDRRNTEAFF
len: 19; j_gene: TRBJ2-2; abundance: NA; d_gene: NA; v_gene: TRBV12-1; CDR3nt: TGTGCCAGCAGCTCATCCCTGTTCGCCCTAGCGGGGGGGCTCGGGGAGCTGTTTTTT; CDR3aa: CASSSSLFALAGGLGELFF
len: 16; j_gene: TRBJ1-4; abundance: NA; d_gene: NA; v_gene: TRBV23-1; CDR3nt: TGCGCCAGCAGTCAGATGCGGGGTAGGACTAATGAAAAACTGTTTTTT; CDR3aa: CASSQMRGRTNEKLFF
len: 17; j_gene: TRBJ1-5; abundance: many; d_gene: NA; v_gene: TRBV18; CDR3nt: TGTGCCAGCTCACCGCGGCTGGGCCAGGAGATGGATCAGCCCCAGCATTTT; CDR3aa: CASSPRLGQEMDQPQHF
len: 15; j_gene: TRBJ2-7; abundance: NA; d_gene: TRBD2; v_gene: TRBV7-2; CDR3nt: TGTGCCAGCAGCTACCGACTAGCGGGAACCTACGAGCAGTACTTC; CDR3aa: CASSYRLAGTYEQYF
len: 13; j_gene: TRBJ1-2; abundance: once; d_gene: NA; v_gene: TRBV7-2; CDR3nt: TGTGCCAGCGGGGGGGTCCAGGGCTATGGCTACACCTTC; CDR3aa: CASGGVQGYGYTF
len: 13; j_gene: TRBJ2-7; abundance: NA; d_gene: NA; v_gene: TRBV3-1/TRBV3-2; CDR3nt: TGTGCCAGCAGCCAACGGGGCAAATACGAGCAGTACTTC; CDR3aa: CASSQRGKYEQYF
len: 15; j_gene: TRBJ2-1; abundance: NA; d_gene: TRBD2; v_gene: TRBV5-1; CDR3nt: TGCGCCAGCAGCTCCGGGACTAGCACCTACAATGAGCAGTTCTTC; CDR3aa: CASSSGTSTYNEQFF
len: 15; j_gene: TRBJ1-3; abundance: NA; d_gene: NA; v_gene: TRBV18; CDR3nt: TGTGCCAGCTCGCCTACAAGTATTAACGGAAACACCATATATTTT; CDR3aa: CASSPTSINGNTIYF
len: 15; j_gene: TRBJ2-7; abundance: NA; d_gene: TRBD2; v_gene: TRBV28; CDR3nt: TGTGCCAGCAGTTCCGTGGCGGGAGGGCACTACGAGCAGTACTTC; CDR3aa: CASSSVAGGHYEQYF
len: 13; j_gene: TRBJ1-1; abundance: NA; d_gene: NA; v_gene: TRBV19; CDR3nt: TGTGCCAGTAAGTGGGGGGGGTTCACTGAAGCTTTCTTT; CDR3aa: CASKWGGFTEAFF
len: 12; j_gene: TRBJ2-2; abundance: NA; d_gene: NA; v_gene: TRBV27; CDR3nt: TGTGCAGGCAGGGCGAACACCGGGGAGCTGTTTTTT; CDR3aa: CAGRANTGELFF
len: 13; j_gene: TRBJ2-5; abundance: NA; d_gene: TRBD1; v_gene: TRBV10-3; CDR3nt: TGTGCCATTGGGGACAGGGAATATGAGACCCAGTACTTC; CDR3aa: CAIGDREYETQYF
len: 11; j_gene: TRBJ2-7; abundance: NA; d_gene: NA; v_gene: TRBV29-1; CDR3nt: TGCAGCGCCCGGGTTTCCTACGAGCAGTACTTC; CDR3aa: CSARVSYEQYF
len: 15; j_gene: TRBJ2-7; abundance: NA; d_gene: NA; v_gene: TRBV12-5; CDR3nt: TGTGCTAGTGGTTGGTGGGGAAGCCCTTCCTACGAGCAGTACTTC; CDR3aa: CASGWWGSPSYEQYF
len: 14; j_gene: TRBJ1-2; abundance: NA; d_gene: NA; v_gene: TRBV4-3; CDR3nt: TGCGCCAGCAGCCCGGAGGAGGATCTGGATGGCTACACCTTC; CDR3aa: CASSPEEDLDGYTF
len: 16; j_gene: TRBJ1-3; abundance: NA; d_gene: NA; v_gene: TRBV5-4; CDR3nt: TGTGCCAGCAGCTTCGGGGGGCAGGGAGCTGGAAACACCATATATTTT; CDR3aa: CASSFGGQGAGNTIYF
len: 16; j_gene: TRBJ2-3; abundance: NA; d_gene: TRBD1; v_gene: TRBV3-1/TRBV3-2; CDR3nt: TGTGCCAGCAGCCGGACAGGGCGGGCGGGCACAGATACGCAGTATTTT; CDR3aa: CASSRTGRAGTDTQYF
len: 20; j_gene: TRBJ2-4; abundance: few; d_gene: TRBD2; v_gene: TRBV7-8; CDR3nt: TGTGCCAGCAGCCCAAGTGGGTCTAGCGGGGGGATTCTAGCCAAAAACATTCAGTACTTC; CDR3aa: CASSPSGSSGGILAKNIQYF
len: 13; j_gene: TRBJ2-7; abundance: NA; d_gene: NA; v_gene: TRBV5-4; CDR3nt: TGTGCCAGCGCCGGGAACCGCGCCTACGAGCAGTACTTC; CDR3aa: CASAGNRAYEQYF
len: 16; j_gene: TRBJ2-3; abundance: NA; d_gene: TRBD2; v_gene: TRBV7-2; CDR3nt: TGTGCCAGCAGCTCCGACCTAGCGGGGGGGACAGATACGCAGTATTTT; CDR3aa: CASSSDLAGGTDTQYF
len: 12; j_gene: TRBJ2-1; abundance: many; d_gene: NA; v_gene: TRBV2; CDR3nt: TGTGCCAGCACCGAGGGGCTTTTTGAGCAGTTCTTC; CDR3aa: CASTEGLFEQFF
len: 17; j_gene: TRBJ1-3; abundance: once; d_gene: NA; v_gene: TRBV19; CDR3nt: TGTGCCAGTAGTATGGTGGCAGGCGGATTCTCTGGAAACACCATATATTTT; CDR3aa: CASSMVAGGFSGNTIYF
len: 17; j_gene: TRBJ2-2; abundance: NA; d_gene: TRBD1; v_gene: TRBV5-1; CDR3nt: TGCGCCAGCAGCCTCGTTGGGGGACAGGTGTTTACCGGGGAGCTGTTTTTT; CDR3aa: CASSLVGGQVFTGELFF
len: 13; j_gene: TRBJ2-3; abundance: few; d_gene: NA; v_gene: TRBV6-4; CDR3nt: TGTGCCAGCAGTGACAGGGCCACAGATACGCAGTATTTT; CDR3aa: CASSDRATDTQYF
len: 15; j_gene: TRBJ1-3; abundance: NA; d_gene: NA; v_gene: TRBV4-1; CDR3nt: TGCGCCAGCAGCCCCCCCCGCGGATCAGGAAACACCATATATTTT; CDR3aa: CASSPPRGSGNTIYF
len: 16; j_gene: TRBJ2-6; abundance: NA; d_gene: NA; v_gene: TRBV10-1; CDR3nt: TGCGCCATGAACGGGTCGGGCTTCTCTGGGGCCAACGTCCTGACTTTC; CDR3aa: CAMNGSGFSGANVLTF
len: 14; j_gene: TRBJ1-3; abundance: NA; d_gene: NA; v_gene: TRBV7-8; CDR3nt: TGTGCCAGCAGCTTCCGGGACATAGGAAACACCATATATTTT; CDR3aa: CASSFRDIGNTIYF